The next 18 T cell receptor beta chains were all read from a single sample in a study of blood T cell repertoires in COVID-19. The protocol was immunoSEQ multiplex PCR, while the TCRdb copy is restricted to in-frame clones and leaves out a portion. This sample has 55,000 to 65,000 clones; approximately 90% occur once, and the top ten carry 8.3%. The sample comprised peripheral blood. These receptors were taken from a human donor with active COVID-19. The donor label of this sample is uncertain.

This clone occurred once. V usage is TRBV19 and J usage is TRBJ1-1; a possible D gene is TRBD1 (5 bases). The CDR3 is 14 amino acids. V dropped 2 bases and J dropped 0 bases, with 7 bases sitting between them. Germline V gene data show CDR1 as LNHDA and CDR2 as SQIVND (reference sequence). The CDR3 loop is CASSITGLNTEAFF. CDR3 bases: TGTGCCAGTAGTATAACAGGACTGAACACTGAAGCTTTCTTT.

The chain recombines TRBV27 with TRBJ1-1, with D maybe TRBD1 (6 bases). There are 14 residues in the CDR3. Germline assignment: CDR1 MNHEY and CDR2 SMNVEV (reference sequence). Trimming removed 6 bases at V and 1 base at J, with 12 bases between. CDR3 nucleotide sequence: TGTGCCAGCAGGGCCGGGACACGGAACACTGAAGCTTTCTTT. This sequence encodes CASRAGTRNTEAFF.

The gene calls are TRBV5-6 and TRBJ2-3; tentative D call: TRBD2 (6 bases). Deletions cut 0 bases from V and 2 bases from J, with 13 bases between. The CDR3 extends over 16 amino acids. Germline CDR1 and CDR2: SGHDT and YYEEEE. Here the CDR3 DNA reads TGTGCCAGCAGCTTGGGAGTTAGCGGTATCACAGATACGCAGTATTTT. Translated, it gives CASSLGVSGITDTQYF.

The table lists this clone with a count of one. The J gene is TRBJ1-2, the V gene TRBV5-1; the match to TRBD1 covers 8 bases. This CDR3 has 17 amino acids. V was pared by 5 bases and J by 6 bases, with 18 bases of the junction left unmatched. Germline CDR1 SGHRS, CDR2 YFSETQ. CDR3 DNA sequence: TGCGCCAGCAGTGGGGCCCGACAGGGGCTCGAGTCGGATGGCTACACCTTC. Translation: CASSGARQGLESDGYTF.

The V and J genes are TRBV2 and TRBJ2-5, with a possible D match to TRBD1 (6 bases). The CDR3 has 14 amino acids. Per germline, CDR1 SNHLY and CDR2 FYNNEI. V lost 5 bases and J lost 2, with 12 bases in between. The CDR3 nucleotides are TGTGCCAGCAGTCTGTCTAGGGGGCAAGAGACCCAGTACTTC. It encodes CASSLSRGQETQYF.

The chain has TRBV5-1 and TRBJ2-7; no clear D gene. The V end lost 8 bases, the J end lost 6 bases, and 15 bases lay between the germline ends. The CDR3 runs to 12 residues. Germline-derived CDR1 and CDR2 are SGHRS and YFSETQ. CDR3 in amino acids: CASRHPRSEQYF. The DNA for the CDR3 is TGCGCCAGTCGACATCCCCGATCCGAGCAGTACTTC.

The chain is built from TRBV4-2 and TRBJ2-6; D not resolved. Germline values: CDR1 LGHNA, CDR2 YNFKEQ. The V and J ends lost 2 bases and 4 bases respectively, with 9 bases between them. This CDR3 is 15 amino acids long. The CDR3 sequence: CASSQPARGANVLTF. DNA for the CDR3: TGTGCCAGCAGCCAACCCGCGAGGGGGGCCAACGTCCTGACTTTC.

The genes are TRBV27 and TRBJ1-4; 8 bases align to TRBD1. J gave up 0 bases and V 8 bases, and 11 bases lay outside the gene matches. CDR1 is MNHEY, CDR2 SMNVEV, per germline (reference sequence). CDR3 length: 17 residues. CDR3 residues: CASASRRGQATNEKLFF. CDR3 sequence (DNA): TGTGCCAGCGCCTCGCGCAGGGGGCAAGCAACTAATGAAAAACTGTTTTTT.

The rearrangement uses TRBV30 and TRBJ2-7, with D perhaps TRBD1 (6 bases). Germline CDR1 GTSNPN, CDR2 SVGIG (reference sequence). The CDR3 loop spans 18 amino acids. Between the trimmed V and J ends, which lost 8 bases and 4 bases, there was a span of 33 bases. CDR3 sequence: CAPPRAALGGRLRYEQYF. In DNA, the CDR3 is TGTGCCCCCCCCAGGGCAGCACTAGGGGGAAGACTACGGTACGAGCAGTACTTC.

For this clone: The junction and the germline gene differ at one end; a read error may be behind it. This sequence joins TRBV7-9 and TRBJ2-5, with D maybe TRBD1 (6 bases). This CDR3 comprises 16 residues. Germline V gives CDR1 SEHNR, CDR2 FQNEAQ (reference sequence). In DNA form, the CDR3 reads TGTGCCGGCAGCCAACACTCGACAGGCCTCGGAGAGACCCAGTACTTC. Translated, it gives CAGSQHSTGLGETQYF.

The chain joins TRBV5-3 to TRBJ2-3, with TRBD2 matching 9 bases. TRBV5-3 is an ORF, with its function uncertain. The CDR3 totals 16 residues. V dropped 3 bases and J dropped 4; count of bases not matched to a gene: 9. The CDR3 is CARSSPGLAPPDTQYF. The CDR3 DNA sequence: TGTGCCAGAAGCTCCCCTGGACTAGCGCCCCCAGATACGCAGTATTTT.

J is TRBJ2-1 and V is TRBV7-2; possibly TRBD1 for D (6 bases). The ends were cut back, 4 bases at V and 5 bases at J, with 12 bases in the middle. CDR1 SGHTA and CDR2 FQGNSA come from the germline V gene. The CDR3 runs to 14 residues. CDR3 sequence (DNA): TGTGCCAGCAGCTGGGTGACAGGCAACAATGAGCAGTTCTTC. Amino acid sequence: CASSWVTGNNEQFF.

The rearrangement links TRBV15 to TRBJ1-3; tentatively, D is TRBD1 (6 bases). Germline loops: CDR1 LNHNV, CDR2 YYDKDF (reference sequence). Deletions cut 3 bases from V and 3 bases from J, with 18 bases between. CDR3 length: 17 residues. This chain's CDR3 is CATSRGQAGVDGNTIYF. CDR3 coding DNA: TGTGCCACCAGCAGGGGCCAGGCAGGGGTGGATGGAAACACCATATATTTT.

This chain connects TRBV27 to TRBJ2-7; 9 positions match TRBD2. The CDR3 contains 14 residues. Germline CDR1 and CDR2: MNHEY and SMNVEV (reference sequence). The trim removed 4 bases at V and 3 bases at J, leaving 4 bases unmatched. CDR3 in amino acids: CASSSGTSRYEQYF. The CDR3 DNA is TGTGCCAGCAGTTCCGGGACTAGCCGCTACGAGCAGTACTTC.

The rearrangement joins TRBV21-1 to TRBJ2-2; the D segment call TRBD2 is taken from the table without a DNA check. TRBV21-1 has pseudogene status. CDR3 size: 15 residues. Here the CDR3 reads CASSKGEGAAGELFF. In DNA, the CDR3 is TGTGCCAGCAGCAAAGGCGAGGGCGCGGCCGGGGAGCTGTTTTTT.

The chain combines TRBV28 with TRBJ2-7; D possibly corresponds to TRBD2 (7 bases). There are 14 residues in the CDR3. CDR1 and CDR2 from the germline V gene are MDHEN and SYDVKM. V lost 2 bases, J lost 2 bases, and 10 bases lay in between. This CDR3 reads CASSLPGGPYEQYF. The CDR3, as DNA: TGTGCCAGCAGTTTACCGGGGGGCCCCTACGAGCAGTACTTC. The variable domain in full, completed from reference TRBV28 and TRBJ2-7, reads DVKVTQSSRYLVKRTGEKVFLECVQDMDHENMFWYRQDPGLGLRLIYFSYDVKMKEKGDIPEGYSVSREKKERFSLILESASTNQTSMYLCASSLPGGPYEQYFGPGTRLTVT.

The V and J genes are TRBV4-1 and TRBJ2-1, with 10 bases aligning to TRBD2. Germline V CDR1 and CDR2: MGHRA, YSYEKL. The V segment lost 0 bases and the J segment 5 bases; nucleotides outside the gene matches: 4. The CDR3 covers 16 residues. CDR3 sequence reads: CASSQDIAGGHNEQFF. The CDR3 DNA reads as TGCGCCAGCAGCCAAGATATAGCGGGAGGCCACAATGAGCAGTTCTTC.

The V gene is TRBV6-5, the J gene TRBJ1-2, with D maybe TRBD1 (5 bases). The CDR3 runs to 11 residues. Germline V CDR1 and CDR2: MNHEY, SVGAGI. Deletions cut 7 bases from V and 6 bases from J, with 9 bases between. CDR3 DNA: TGTGCCAGCACCAGGGAGGATGGCTACACCTTC. Amino acid sequence: CASTREDGYTF.